The 25 T cell receptor beta chains reported below all come from one sample, sequenced in a study of CD8 T cells in ankylosing spondylitis. TCRdb analysed the 5' RACE reads with MiXCR anew, one entry per CDR3 protein. The table shows about 140,000 distinct CDR3 sequences, with 5.5% to 7.5% occurring only once. Sequencing was performed on blood, either unsorted or a sorted T cell fraction (not recorded which). The source of these receptors is a female donor with ankylosing spondylitis or in good health (not recorded which).

At least ten counts were recorded for this clonotype. The chain links TRBV6-1 to TRBJ1-2; D may be TRBD1 (5 bases). Germline V gene data show CDR1 as MNHNS and CDR2 as SASEGT. The CDR3 is made up of 13 amino acids. Trimming stripped 8 bases from V and 6 bases from J, with 16 bases between. The CDR3 DNA sequence: TGTGCCAGCGGACTCAATCAGGGACATGGCTACACCTTC. Translating gives CASGLNQGHGYTF.

This chain joins TRBV7-2 and TRBJ2-1, with a tentative D call TRBD1 (6 bases). CDR3 length: 15 residues. The V and J ends lost 8 bases and 6 bases respectively, with 20 bases between them. In germline, CDR1 is SGHTA, CDR2 FQGNSA. This chain's CDR3 is CASGPPGQPPNEQFF. CDR3 sequence (DNA): TGTGCCAGCGGCCCACCGGGACAACCGCCCAATGAGCAGTTCTTC.

This clonotype was detected ten times or more. The chain is built from TRBV12-5 and TRBJ2-3; 7 bases map to TRBD2. J was trimmed by 0 bases and V by 7 bases; bases with no gene match: 7. The CDR3 contains 15 residues. CDR1 is LGHNT and CDR2 is FRNRAP in the germline V gene. In nucleotides, the CDR3 is TGTGCTAGTGCTGCCGGGGACTATAGCACAGATACGCAGTATTTT. As protein: CASAAGDYSTDTQYF.

This clonotype was detected only a few times. The V and J genes are TRBV29-1 and TRBJ2-3, with unresolved D. The length of the CDR3 is 12 residues. Germline values: CDR1 SQVTM, CDR2 ANQGSEA. Trimming removed 6 bases from V and 4 bases from J, with 11 bases in between. This CDR3 is CSVVMGPDTQYF. The CDR3, as DNA: TGCAGCGTGGTCATGGGCCCAGATACGCAGTATTTT.

This clonotype occurred many times. J is TRBJ1-6 and V is TRBV3-1; D is unresolved. Germline values: CDR1 LGHDT, CDR2 YNNKEL (reference sequence). V shed 2 bases and J shed 2 bases, with 13 bases lying between them. CDR3 length equals 17 residues. CDR3 in DNA: TGTGCCAGCAGCCAAACCGGAAGGTCGGCCTATAATTCACCCCTCCACTTT. This encodes CASSQTGRSAYNSPLHF.

This rearrangement joins TRBV4-2 to TRBJ1-4; no reliable D call. V was trimmed by 11 bases and J by 0 bases, leaving 13 bases between them. From germline, CDR1 is LGHNA and CDR2 YNFKEQ. The CDR3 is 14 amino acids. The CDR3 DNA is TGTGCCTACTCGGGAGGGACAACTAATGAAAAACTGTTTTTT. Translation gives CAYSGGTTNEKLFF.

This clonotype was seen at least ten times. As DNA, the CDR3 is TGTGCCAGCAGCAAGGGACTAGCGCTGTACAATGAGCAGTTCTTC. Amino acid sequence: CASSKGLALYNEQFF. V is TRBV7-3 and J is TRBJ2-1; 10 positions match TRBD2. The ends lost 5 bases at V and 4 bases at J; junction bases unmatched: 5. Germline V gene data show CDR1 as SGHTA and CDR2 as FQGTGA. CDR3 length: 15 residues.

Remarks on this clonotype: One junction end does not reproduce the germline sequence, and a read error may be involved. The CDR3 nucleotides read TGCTGTGCTATCTCCGTGAGCCCGGGACAGATAACCTACGAGCAGTACTTC. Translation gives CCAISVSPGQITYEQYF. The chain uses TRBV20-1 and TRBJ2-7; 7 bases map to TRBD1. There are 17 residues in the CDR3. The germline V gene encodes CDR1 DFQATT and CDR2 SNEGSKA (reference sequence).

This clonotype was seen ten or more times. V and J are TRBV19 and TRBJ1-5; D may be TRBD1 (5 bases). Trimming took off 0 bases at V and 3 bases at J, with 12 bases between the two ends. Germline V gene lookup returns CDR1 LNHDA and CDR2 SQIVND (reference sequence). The CDR3 has 16 amino acids. This CDR3 reads CASSIDRGHLNQPQHF. CDR3 nucleotide sequence: TGTGCCAGTAGTATAGACCGCGGACACCTCAATCAGCCCCAGCATTTT.

This clonotype was recorded many times. The rearrangement links TRBV18 to TRBJ2-7; the match to TRBD1 covers 10 bases. The CDR3 totals 15 residues. CDR1 KGHSH and CDR2 LQKENI come from the germline V gene. J was trimmed by 3 bases and V by 3 bases; bases with no gene match: 5. CDR3 amino acids: CASSPGTGVGYEQYF. CDR3 DNA sequence: TGTGCCAGCTCACCCGGGACAGGGGTCGGCTACGAGCAGTACTTC.

This clonotype has a count of ten or more. In DNA form, the CDR3 reads TGTGCCAGCAGTAGTGTTGGCAGGGTCAATGAGCAGTTCTTC. Translated, it gives CASSSVGRVNEQFF. The rearrangement links TRBV6-1 to TRBJ2-1; D might be TRBD1 (5 bases). This CDR3 has 14 residues. The germline gives CDR1 MNHNS, CDR2 SASEGT. V lost 5 bases and J 6 bases, leaving 14 bases between the germline ends.

In regard to this clonotype: A much bigger clone sits one base away, suggesting this may be a read error. The rearrangement links TRBV10-3 to TRBJ2-7, with 7 bases matching TRBD1. The CDR3 runs 14 residues. Per germline, CDR1 ENHRY and CDR2 SYGVKD. The CDR3 region has the DNA TGTGTCATCAGTGACCATCAGGGGGCCTACGAGCAGTACTTC. As protein: CVISDHQGAYEQYF.

V usage is TRBV6-2 or TRBV6-3 and J usage is TRBJ2-2; 13 bases are shared with TRBD2. Germline CDR1 and CDR2: MNHEY and SVGEGT. The CDR3 covers 18 residues. V shed 4 bases, J shed 6 bases, and the junction held 11 bases outside the gene matches. The CDR3 bases are TGTGCCAGCAGTTCCCAACTACTAGCGGGGGGGCCTGCCGGGGAGCTGTTTTTT. This translates into CASSSQLLAGGPAGELFF.

The chain joins TRBV30 to TRBJ2-4; unclear D gene. Per germline, CDR1 GTSNPN and CDR2 SVGIG (reference sequence). Trimming pared 0 bases from V and 9 bases from J, leaving 12 bases between. This CDR3 comprises 13 residues. The CDR3 protein is CAWSVRGQAIQYF. Written as DNA, the CDR3 is TGTGCCTGGAGTGTACGTGGTCAGGCCATTCAGTACTTC.

There are many counts of this clonotype. This chain links TRBV30 with TRBJ2-2; weak D call: TRBD2 (5 bases). The CDR3 length is 14 residues. Trimming took off 7 bases at V and 6 bases at J, with 18 bases between the two ends. From germline, CDR1 is GTSNPN and CDR2 SVGIG (reference sequence). CDR3 coding DNA: TGTGCCTCCACGGGCCGGGGTGTGTCCGGGGAGCTGTTTTTT. This codes for CASTGRGVSGELFF.

This clonotype was found many times. V gene TRBV5-1 combines with J gene TRBJ2-2, with D possibly being TRBD2 (5 bases). Trimming shortened V by 4 bases and J by 4 bases, and 14 bases separated the two germline ends. The germline V gene has CDR1 SGHRS and CDR2 YFSETQ. CDR3 length equals 15 residues. CDR3 sequence (DNA): TGCGCCAGCAGCGACGAGAGGGTTAGCACCGGGGAGCTGTTTTTT. It translates to CASSDERVSTGELFF.

The chain couples TRBV25-1 to TRBJ1-2; D gene unclear. The CDR3 length is 11 residues. V lost 8 bases and J lost 4, with 8 bases in between. The germline CDR1 and CDR2 sequences are MGHDK and SYGVNS. For the CDR3, the DNA is TGTGCCAGCTCTTACGCCTATGGCTACACCTTC. As protein: CASSYAYGYTF.

The chain couples TRBV27 to TRBJ1-2; D call uncertain. The CDR3 sequence is 13 residues long. V was clipped by 6 bases and J by 4 bases, with 12 bases between them. In germline, CDR1 is MNHEY, CDR2 SMNVEV (reference sequence). CDR3: CASSNSDGYGYTF. The CDR3 DNA follows: TGTGCCAGCAGCAACTCGGACGGCTATGGCTACACCTTC.

This clonotype has only a few counts. V is TRBV13 and J is TRBJ2-7; maybe TRBD2 (6 bases). The ends were cut back, 3 bases at V and 5 bases at J, with 17 bases in the middle. CDR3 length: 15 amino acids. In germline, CDR1 is PRHDT, CDR2 FYEKMQ (reference sequence). This chain's CDR3 is CASSLGYRGTDEQYF. Written as DNA, the CDR3 is TGTGCCAGCAGCTTGGGGTACCGGGGGACGGACGAGCAGTACTTC.

This clonotype was detected many times. The chain joins TRBV29-1 to TRBJ2-1; no clear D. This CDR3 has 11 amino acids. Trimming took 7 bases from V and 6 from J, leaving 10 bases between them. CDR1 and CDR2 (germline): SQVTM, ANQGSEA. CDR3 coding DNA: TGCAGCGGAGGTTGGAGCAATGAGCAGTTCTTC. It translates to CSGGWSNEQFF.

This clonotype was seen at least ten times. V is TRBV20-1 and J is TRBJ2-2; a weak D match, TRBD1 (6 bases). CDR1 is DFQATT and CDR2 is SNEGSKA in the germline V gene (reference sequence). Deletions cut 2 bases from V and 6 bases from J, with 19 bases between. The CDR3 has 16 amino acids. The CDR3 DNA is TGCAGTGCTAGAAGATCGGAGTCAGGGGTGGCCGGGGAGCTGTTTTTT. As protein: CSARRSESGVAGELFF.

Many counts were recorded for this clonotype. The rearrangement joins TRBV20-1 to TRBJ1-3, with no clear D. Trimming took off 2 bases at V and 2 bases at J, with 7 bases between the two ends. CDR1 and CDR2 from the germline V gene are DFQATT and SNEGSKA (reference sequence). The CDR3 has 13 residues. Written as DNA, the CDR3 is TGCAGTGCTAGACTATATGCTGGAAACACCATATATTTT. This sequence encodes CSARLYAGNTIYF.

This clonotype was detected many times. The CDR3 nucleotides are TGTGCCAGCAGCTTAAGGACAGGGAAAGATGAGCAGTTCTTC. Encoded protein: CASSLRTGKDEQFF. This rearrangement joins TRBV11-2 to TRBJ2-1; 8 bases fit TRBD1. Per the germline V gene, CDR1 is SGHAT and CDR2 is FQNNGV. This CDR3 is 14 amino acids long. V lost 2 bases to trimming and J lost 8 bases; unmatched junction nucleotides: 5.

This clonotype was observed many times. The gene calls are TRBV25-1 and TRBJ1-6; D gene ambiguous. The CDR3 spans 13 residues. Trimming stripped 6 bases from V and 2 bases from J, with 5 bases between. Germline assignment: CDR1 MGHDK and CDR2 SYGVNS. CDR3 sequence (DNA): TGTGCCAGCAGGACGGCCTATAATTCACCCCTCCACTTT. This encodes CASRTAYNSPLHF. Together with reference TRBV25-1 and TRBJ1-6, the CDR3 gives the full variable domain: EADIYQTPRYLVIGTGKKITLECSQTMGHDKMYWYQQDPGMELHLIHYSYGVNSTEKGDLSSESTVSRIRTEHFPLTLESARPSHTSQYLCASRTAYNSPLHFGNGTRLTVT.

This rearrangement joins TRBV20-1 to TRBJ2-3; possibly TRBD1 or TRBD2 for D (6 bases each). This CDR3 comprises 14 residues. V lost 0 bases, J lost 3 bases, and 10 bases lay in between. Germline loops: CDR1 DFQATT, CDR2 SNEGSKA (reference sequence). The CDR3 DNA reads as TGCAGTGCTAGAGAGTCGGGGGCTACAGATACGCAGTATTTT. This codes for CSARESGATDTQYF.